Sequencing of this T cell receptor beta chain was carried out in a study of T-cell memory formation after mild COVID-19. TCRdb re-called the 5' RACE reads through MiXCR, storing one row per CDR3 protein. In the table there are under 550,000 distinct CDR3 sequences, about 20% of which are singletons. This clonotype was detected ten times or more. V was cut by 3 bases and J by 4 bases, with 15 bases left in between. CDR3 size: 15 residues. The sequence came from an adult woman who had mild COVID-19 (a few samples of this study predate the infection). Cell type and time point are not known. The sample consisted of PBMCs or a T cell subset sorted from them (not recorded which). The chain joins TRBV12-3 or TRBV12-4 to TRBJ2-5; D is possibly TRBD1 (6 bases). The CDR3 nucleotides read TGTGCCAGCAGTTTCCCCCCAGGGGCGGGAGAGACCCAGTACTTC. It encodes CASSFPPGAGETQYF.